Below are 3 T cell receptor beta chains sequenced from a single sample in a study of T cell changes during pregnancy in multiple sclerosis (dated by TCRdb to the late 2010s). Library preparation was by the immunoSEQ multiplex PCR assay. TCRdb limited this immuneACCESS table to in-frame rearrangements with V and J called. A share of clones is missing; checked studies link under half to unresolved V genes, and the rest is unexplained. Within this sample are under 50,000 clones, with 90% to 95% of them counted one time only. The top ten hold about 8% of the sample. The sample here was CD8+ T cells from peripheral blood mononuclear cells, taken in the third trimester of pregnancy. The receptors were sampled from a female donor with multiple sclerosis, enrolled in a pregnancy study.

V usage is TRBV27 and J usage is TRBJ1-1; D perhaps matches TRBD1 (6 bases). The CDR3 extends over 14 amino acids. Trimming took 3 bases from V and 4 from J, leaving 12 bases between them. Germline V gives CDR1 MNHEY, CDR2 SMNVEV (reference sequence). For the CDR3, the DNA is TGTGCCAGCAGTTTTATTCAGGGGACCACTGAAGCTTTCTTT. This translates into CASSFIQGTTEAFF.

V is TRBV29-1 and J is TRBJ2-5; 7 bases agree with TRBD2. CDR1 SQVTM and CDR2 ANQGSEA come from the germline V gene. J gave up 0 bases and V 6 bases, and 1 base lay outside the gene matches. CDR3 length: 12 amino acids. The CDR3 loop is CSVSGDQETQYF. CDR3 nucleotide sequence: TGCAGCGTCAGCGGGGACCAAGAGACCCAGTACTTC.

The chain combines TRBV5-8 with TRBJ1-6, with D unresolved. Germline V lookup: CDR1 SGHTS, CDR2 YDEGEE. This CDR3 comprises 15 residues. V lost 4 bases and J lost 1, with 9 bases in between. This chain's CDR3 is CASSRAGSYNSPLHF. Here the CDR3 DNA reads TGTGCCAGCAGCCGGGCGGGATCCTATAATTCACCCCTCCACTTT. The full variable domain, rest sourced from reference TRBV5-8 and TRBJ1-6, is EAGVTQSPTHLIKTRGQQATLRCSPISGHTSVYWYQQALGLGLQFLLWYDEGEERNRGNFPPRFSGRQFPNYSSELNVNALELEDSALYLCASSRAGSYNSPLHFGNGTRLTVT.